The 20 T cell receptor beta chains below were found in one sample sequenced in a study of cytomegalovirus exposure and HLA in healthy donors (TCRdb year 2017). The method was the immunoSEQ multiplex PCR assay. For the multiplex PCR, a mixture combining 60 forward primers for TCR Vbeta segments and 13 reverse primers for TCR Jbeta segments was used. This immuneACCESS table, as held by TCRdb, lists in-frame sequences with V and J called but not all clones. Of the missing ones, under half trace to an unresolved V gene in checked studies; the others have no known cause. This sample comprises 110,000 to 150,000 clones, 65% to 85% of them detected only once. The ten top clones hold about 3.7% of the sample. Source material: PBMCs. The source is a male donor in good health and CMV-seronegative.

The chain is built from TRBV13 and TRBJ2-7; D may be TRBD2 (7 bases). This CDR3 comprises 14 residues. In germline, CDR1 is PRHDT, CDR2 FYEKMQ (reference sequence). Trimming took off 5 bases at V and 4 bases at J, with 15 bases between the two ends. The CDR3 region has the DNA TGTGCCAGCAGCCCCAGAGGGGGGGATTACGAGCAGTACTTC. This codes for CASSPRGGDYEQYF.

This chain links TRBV7-2 with TRBJ2-1; 12 nucleotides line up with TRBD2. CDR1 SGHTA and CDR2 FQGNSA come from the germline V gene. Germline trimming cut 3 bases from V and 9 bases from J; bases unmatched to any gene: 6. The CDR3 has 15 amino acids. CDR3 nucleotide sequence: TGTGCCAGCAGCTTCCTAGCGGGAGGGCTGACTGAGCAGTTCTTC. It encodes CASSFLAGGLTEQFF.

The chain has TRBV28 and TRBJ1-1; D is possibly TRBD1 (5 bases). This CDR3 contains 13 residues. Trimming pared 3 bases from V and 5 bases from J, leaving 10 bases between. The germline gives CDR1 MDHEN, CDR2 SYDVKM. The CDR3 bases are TGTGCCAGCAGTTTGGGGGGTAGGACTGAAGCTTTCTTT. Its translation is CASSLGGRTEAFF.

The rearrangement joins TRBV7-6 to TRBJ2-3; a weak D match, TRBD2 (6 bases). Trimming took off 3 bases at V and 5 bases at J, with 12 bases between the two ends. The CDR3 contains 14 residues. The germline V gene encodes CDR1 SGHVS and CDR2 FNYEAQ. The CDR3 spells CASSFTGERDTQYF. CDR3 DNA: TGTGCCAGCAGCTTCACGGGGGAGAGAGATACGCAGTATTTT.

The V and J genes are TRBV4-1 and TRBJ2-7, with 7 bases identical to TRBD2. The V gene's germline CDR1 is MGHRA and CDR2 YSYEKL. Germline trimming cut 0 bases from V and 5 bases from J; bases unmatched to any gene: 10. The CDR3 is 16 residues long. The CDR3 DNA follows: TGCGCCAGCAGCCAAGACTATGGGACTACCAGGCACGAGCAGTACTTC. Amino acids: CASSQDYGTTRHEQYF.

The chain uses TRBV27 and TRBJ1-1; TRBD1 matches at 9 bases. The junction had 8 bases not matched to a gene; V was cut back by 4 bases and J by 5 bases. This CDR3 has 15 residues. Germline V gene lookup returns CDR1 MNHEY and CDR2 SMNVEV (reference sequence). In nucleotides, the CDR3 is TGTGCCAGCAGTTCCCCAGGACAGGGGTGGACTGAAGCTTTCTTT. Translated, it gives CASSSPGQGWTEAFF.

In its sample, this clone was seen once. This chain links TRBV9 with TRBJ2-5, with a possible D match to TRBD1 (6 bases). Looked up from germline, CDR1 is SGDLS and CDR2 is YYNGEE. The CDR3 consists of 14 residues. V was trimmed by 0 bases and J by 5 bases, leaving 11 bases between them. The CDR3 DNA sequence: TGTGCCAGCAGCGTAGACGAAAGGGGGGAGACCCAGTACTTC. Translation: CASSVDERGETQYF.

The rearrangement links TRBV11-2 to TRBJ1-1; perhaps TRBD1 as D (5 bases). Trimming cost V 3 bases and J 7 bases, with 12 bases left between them. This CDR3 contains 13 residues. Germline lookup yields CDR1 SGHAT and CDR2 FQNNGV. The CDR3 loop reads CASSFGQGIEAFF. Written as DNA, the CDR3 is TGTGCCAGCAGCTTCGGACAAGGGATTGAAGCTTTCTTT. Drawing the rest from reference TRBV11-2 and TRBJ1-1, the complete variable domain is EAGVAQSPRYKIIEKRQSVAFWCNPISGHATLYWYQQILGQGPKLLIQFQNNGVVDDSQLPKDRFSAERLKGVDSTLKIQPAKLEDSAVYLCASSFGQGIEAFFGQGTRLTVV.

This rearrangement joins TRBV7-7 to TRBJ2-1, with TRBD2 matching 12 bases. The CDR3 extends over 15 amino acids. The trim removed 5 bases at V and 9 bases at J, leaving 8 bases unmatched. Looked up from germline, CDR1 is SSHAT and CDR2 is FNYEAQ (reference sequence). The CDR3 region has the DNA TGTGCCAGCAGCCAAACTAGCGGGAGGATGGGTGAGCAGTTCTTC. It translates to CASSQTSGRMGEQFF. The whole variable domain, filled in from reference TRBV7-7 and TRBJ2-1, reads GAGVSQSPRYKVTKRGQDVTLRCDPISSHATLYWYQQALGQGPEFLTYFNYEAQPDKSGLPSDRFSAERPEGSISTLTIQRTEQRDSAMYRCASSQTSGRMGEQFFGPGTRLTVL.

The V call is TRBV5-6, the J call TRBJ2-3; D might be TRBD2 (6 bases). The length of the CDR3 is 14 residues. Germline V gene lookup returns CDR1 SGHDT and CDR2 YYEEEE. V lost 3 bases and J lost 9, with 17 bases in between. The CDR3 protein is CASSWDPAGPTQYF. CDR3 bases: TGTGCCAGCAGCTGGGACCCCGCGGGGCCCACGCAGTATTTT.

V gene TRBV5-6 combines with J gene TRBJ2-3; TRBD2 aligns across 8 bases. V dropped 5 bases and J dropped 0; count of bases not matched to a gene: 5. Germline loops: CDR1 SGHDT, CDR2 YYEEEE. The CDR3 sequence is 15 residues long. CDR3: CASRRLATSTDTQYF. The CDR3 DNA is TGTGCCAGCAGACGACTAGCGACTAGCACAGATACGCAGTATTTT.

The rearrangement links TRBV21-1 to TRBJ2-7; TRBD2, the D gene given by the table, was not confirmed from the DNA. TRBV21-1 is a pseudogene locus. The CDR3 is 15 amino acids. The CDR3 DNA reads as TGTGCCAGCAGCACCCGTCAAGAGTACGCCTACGAGCAGTACTTC. Protein: CASSTRQEYAYEQYF.

CDR3 bases: TGTGCCAGCTCACCCCAGGGCACCTATAATTCACCCCTCCACTTT. Its translation: CASSPQGTYNSPLHF. The rearrangement links TRBV18 to TRBJ1-6; weak D call: TRBD1 (5 bases). This CDR3 has 15 residues. Trimming took 3 bases from V and 2 from J, leaving 8 bases between them. Per the germline V gene, CDR1 is KGHSH and CDR2 is LQKENI.

The CDR3 bases are TGTGCCATCCGAGCGGCGGGGGGGGCCGGGAATGAGCAGTTCTTC. Amino acids: CAIRAAGGAGNEQFF. The V call is TRBV10-3, the J call TRBJ2-1; TRBD2 matches 9 bases. The trim removed 8 bases at V and 7 bases at J, leaving 12 bases unmatched. The CDR3 is made up of 15 amino acids. Per the germline V gene, CDR1 is ENHRY and CDR2 is SYGVKD.

A few counts support this clone. CDR3 DNA sequence: TGTGCCAGCAGCTTAGTATCCCCTTCCGGCAATCAGCCCCAGCATTTT. Protein product: CASSLVSPSGNQPQHF. The V call is TRBV7-9, the J call TRBJ1-5, with D hard to call. The CDR3 totals 16 residues. V lost 1 base, J lost 2 bases, and 12 bases lay in between. Germline CDR1 is SEHNR and CDR2 is FQNEAQ (reference sequence).

The chain couples TRBV5-4 to TRBJ1-2; no clear D. CDR3 length: 15 amino acids. Per the germline V gene, CDR1 is SGHNT and CDR2 is YYREEE (reference sequence). V gave up 3 bases and J gave up 3 bases, with 15 bases separating them. The CDR3 here is CASSSTGERDYGYTF. The CDR3 nucleotides are TGTGCCAGCAGCTCCACCGGGGAAAGAGACTATGGCTACACCTTC.

The gene calls are TRBV20-1 and TRBJ1-1, with D unresolved. Per germline, CDR1 DFQATT and CDR2 SNEGSKA (reference sequence). The CDR3 runs 11 residues. Deletions cut 3 bases from V and 7 bases from J, with 9 bases between. Here the CDR3 reads CSARREYEAFF. CDR3 nucleotide sequence: TGCAGTGCTAGGCGGGAATATGAAGCTTTCTTT.

V usage is TRBV27 and J usage is TRBJ1-2, with TRBD1 matching over 7 bases. The V gene's germline CDR1 is MNHEY and CDR2 SMNVEV (reference sequence). The trim removed 8 bases at V and 7 bases at J, leaving 7 bases unmatched. This CDR3 region has 12 residues. The CDR3 here is CASFSTGTGYTF. DNA for the CDR3: TGTGCCAGCTTCTCGACAGGGACTGGCTACACCTTC.

This chain joins TRBV7-9 and TRBJ1-2; 8 nucleotides align to TRBD1. J gave up 2 bases and V 5 bases, and 10 bases lay outside the gene matches. The CDR3 contains 16 residues. CDR1 is SEHNR, CDR2 FQNEAQ, per germline (reference sequence). CDR3: CASSPERTGKNYGYTF. DNA for the CDR3: TGTGCCAGCAGCCCCGAGCGGACAGGGAAGAACTATGGCTACACCTTC.

This clone was counted a few times. The rearrangement joins TRBV19 to TRBJ2-7; D is unclear. This CDR3 spans 10 amino acids. Germline V gene sequence: CDR1 LNHDA, CDR2 SQIVND (reference sequence). CDR3 nucleotide sequence: TGTGTCCTCCTGTACTACGAGCAGTACTTC. It encodes CVLLYYEQYF.